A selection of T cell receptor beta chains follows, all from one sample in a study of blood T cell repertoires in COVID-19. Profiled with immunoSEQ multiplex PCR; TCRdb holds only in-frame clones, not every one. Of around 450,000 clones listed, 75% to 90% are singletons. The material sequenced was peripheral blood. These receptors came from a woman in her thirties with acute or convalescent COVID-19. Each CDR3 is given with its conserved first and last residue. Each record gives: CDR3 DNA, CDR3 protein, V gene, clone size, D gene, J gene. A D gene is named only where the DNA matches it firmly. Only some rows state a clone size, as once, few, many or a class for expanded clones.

cdr3_nt: TGTGCCAGCAGTTTAAGGGGAAGTGGAGCCTTCTCCGAAAAACTGTTTTTT; cdr3_aa: CASSLRGSGAFSEKLFF; v_call: TRBV28; clone_size: .; d_call: .; j_call: TRBJ1-4
cdr3_nt: TGTGCCAGCAGACCTACTAGCGGGGGCGACACCGGGGAGCTGTTTTTT; cdr3_aa: CASRPTSGGDTGELFF; v_call: TRBV9; clone_size: .; d_call: TRBD2; j_call: TRBJ2-2
cdr3_nt: TGCGCCAGCAGCTCAGGGGACGGACTCTCTGGAAACACCATATATTTT; cdr3_aa: CASSSGDGLSGNTIYF; v_call: TRBV4-1; clone_size: .; d_call: .; j_call: TRBJ1-3
cdr3_nt: TGTGCCACCAGTGATTTACAGGGGTGGTACTTC; cdr3_aa: CATSDLQGWYF; v_call: TRBV24-1; clone_size: .; d_call: TRBD1; j_call: TRBJ2-7
cdr3_nt: TGCGCCAGCAGCCAAGATTCAGGGTCAGAGACCCAGTACTTC; cdr3_aa: CASSQDSGSETQYF; v_call: TRBV4-1; clone_size: .; d_call: .; j_call: TRBJ2-5
cdr3_nt: TGTGCCAGCAGTTCCGACAGGGCTGTGCAGTACTTC; cdr3_aa: CASSSDRAVQYF; v_call: TRBV28; clone_size: few; d_call: TRBD1; j_call: TRBJ2-7
cdr3_nt: TGTGCCAGCAGCCGAAAACCCACAGGGGTAGCCGGGGAGCTGTTTTTT; cdr3_aa: CASSRKPTGVAGELFF; v_call: TRBV9; clone_size: .; d_call: TRBD1; j_call: TRBJ2-2
cdr3_nt: TGTGCCAGCAGTTGGCCTAGCGGGGGGGTAAACAATGAGCAGTTCTTC; cdr3_aa: CASSWPSGGVNNEQFF; v_call: TRBV2; clone_size: .; d_call: TRBD2; j_call: TRBJ2-1
cdr3_nt: TGTGCCAGCAACCCAAGGGGGGGCAGCTTTGACTCTGGAAACACCATATATTTT; cdr3_aa: CASNPRGGSFDSGNTIYF; v_call: TRBV2; clone_size: .; d_call: .; j_call: TRBJ1-3
cdr3_nt: TGTGCCTGGAGTACTAGCGGGGGGGCAAATGAGCAGTTCTTC; cdr3_aa: CAWSTSGGANEQFF; v_call: TRBV30; clone_size: .; d_call: TRBD2; j_call: TRBJ2-1
cdr3_nt: TGTGCCAGCAGTGTACAGGGAACGGTTATCACTAGCACAGATACGCAGTATTTT; cdr3_aa: CASSVQGTVITSTDTQYF; v_call: TRBV2; clone_size: .; d_call: .; j_call: TRBJ2-3
cdr3_nt: TGTGCCAGCAGTGAACCCAGGTACAATGAGCAGTTCTTC; cdr3_aa: CASSEPRYNEQFF; v_call: TRBV25-1; clone_size: few; d_call: .; j_call: TRBJ2-1
cdr3_nt: TGTGCCAGCAGTTTACGGGGGACAGGGACGACTAATGAAAAACTGTTTTTT; cdr3_aa: CASSLRGTGTTNEKLFF; v_call: TRBV28; clone_size: few; d_call: TRBD1; j_call: TRBJ1-4
cdr3_nt: TGCGCCAGCAGCCCGGGAGACAGGGTGGGGAACACTGAAGCTTTCTTT; cdr3_aa: CASSPGDRVGNTEAFF; v_call: TRBV5-1; clone_size: .; d_call: TRBD1; j_call: TRBJ1-1
cdr3_nt: TGTGCCAGCAGCCATACAGGATACTACGAGCAGTACTTC; cdr3_aa: CASSHTGYYEQYF; v_call: TRBV12-3/TRBV12-4; clone_size: .; d_call: .; j_call: TRBJ2-7
cdr3_nt: TGTGCCAGCAGCTTAAGGGAGGGTTCACCCCTCCACTTT; cdr3_aa: CASSLREGSPLHF; v_call: TRBV7-9; clone_size: .; d_call: .; j_call: TRBJ1-6
cdr3_nt: TGTGCCAGCAGTTCCTACAGGGAATATTTCTATGGCTACACCTTC; cdr3_aa: CASSSYREYFYGYTF; v_call: TRBV27; clone_size: .; d_call: .; j_call: TRBJ1-2
cdr3_nt: TGCGCCAGCAGCTTCAGCCTCGGGGTCGTATGGGAGACCCAGTACTTC; cdr3_aa: CASSFSLGVVWETQYF; v_call: TRBV5-1; clone_size: .; d_call: .; j_call: TRBJ2-5
cdr3_nt: TGTGCCACGGGACAAGTAAACACTGAAGCTTTCTTT; cdr3_aa: CATGQVNTEAFF; v_call: TRBV10-3; clone_size: .; d_call: .; j_call: TRBJ1-1
cdr3_nt: TGCGCCAGCAGCGACGGGACAGCCGAGCAGTACTTC; cdr3_aa: CASSDGTAEQYF; v_call: TRBV10-1; clone_size: few; d_call: TRBD1; j_call: TRBJ2-7
cdr3_nt: TGTGCCAGTAGTATAGGACTAGCGGGGAGTTCGTATACGCAGTATTTT; cdr3_aa: CASSIGLAGSSYTQYF; v_call: TRBV19; clone_size: .; d_call: TRBD2; j_call: TRBJ2-3
cdr3_nt: TGTGCCAGCAGCTTTGGGACTAGCCCGCTCCAAGAGACCCAGTACTTC; cdr3_aa: CASSFGTSPLQETQYF; v_call: TRBV5-5; clone_size: .; d_call: TRBD2; j_call: TRBJ2-5
cdr3_nt: TGTGCCAGTAGTGGGGGACACACCTTAACCTACGAGCAGTACTTC; cdr3_aa: CASSGGHTLTYEQYF; v_call: TRBV19; clone_size: .; d_call: .; j_call: TRBJ2-7
cdr3_nt: TGTGCCAGCAGCGTCGACAGGGCAACTGGAAACACCATATATTTT; cdr3_aa: CASSVDRATGNTIYF; v_call: TRBV9; clone_size: .; d_call: TRBD1; j_call: TRBJ1-3
cdr3_nt: TGTGCCAGCAGCGTGAACAGACCGGGACAGATGAACACTGAAGCTTTCTTT; cdr3_aa: CASSVNRPGQMNTEAFF; v_call: TRBV5-5; clone_size: few; d_call: TRBD1; j_call: TRBJ1-1
cdr3_nt: TGTGCCAGCAGTTTAGGAGGGGACAATCAGCCCCAGCATTTT; cdr3_aa: CASSLGGDNQPQHF; v_call: TRBV28; clone_size: .; d_call: .; j_call: TRBJ1-5
cdr3_nt: TGTGCCATCAGTGATTCCACACAGACCTGGGGAGGTGGAAACACCATATATTTT; cdr3_aa: CAISDSTQTWGGGNTIYF; v_call: TRBV10-3; clone_size: .; d_call: .; j_call: TRBJ1-3
cdr3_nt: TGTGCCAGCAGTTCACCGGGACAGGGGAACTATGGCTACACCTTC; cdr3_aa: CASSSPGQGNYGYTF; v_call: TRBV27; clone_size: .; d_call: TRBD1; j_call: TRBJ1-2
cdr3_nt: TGTGCCAGCAGTAGCGACAGAAGCAATCAGCCCCAGCATTTT; cdr3_aa: CASSSDRSNQPQHF; v_call: TRBV6-5; clone_size: .; d_call: .; j_call: TRBJ1-5
cdr3_nt: TGTGCCAGCAGCTCACAACGGAACAGGGGAGAAAAACTGTTTTTT; cdr3_aa: CASSSQRNRGEKLFF; v_call: TRBV7-9; clone_size: .; d_call: TRBD1; j_call: TRBJ1-4
cdr3_nt: TGTGCCAGCAGCCTGAGAGGGTCCGTCGGAGCTTTCTTT; cdr3_aa: CASSLRGSVGAFF; v_call: TRBV3-1/TRBV3-2; clone_size: .; d_call: .; j_call: TRBJ1-1
cdr3_nt: TGTGCCAGCAGTTACACGGACTATAGCAATCAGCCCCAGCATTTT; cdr3_aa: CASSYTDYSNQPQHF; v_call: TRBV6-5; clone_size: .; d_call: .; j_call: TRBJ1-5
cdr3_nt: TGCGCCAGCAGCCAAGATTACCAAGGCGCTAGCGGGGGGTTCACAGATACGCAGTATTTT; cdr3_aa: CASSQDYQGASGGFTDTQYF; v_call: TRBV4-1; clone_size: .; d_call: TRBD2; j_call: TRBJ2-3
cdr3_nt: TGTGCCACCAGCCGGACAGGGTTCGGGTACGGGGAGCTGTTTTTT; cdr3_aa: CATSRTGFGYGELFF; v_call: TRBV15; clone_size: once; d_call: TRBD1; j_call: TRBJ2-2
cdr3_nt: TGTGCTGCAGGTTTGATGAACACTGAAGCTTTCTTT; cdr3_aa: CAAGLMNTEAFF; v_call: TRBV2; clone_size: few; d_call: .; j_call: TRBJ1-1
cdr3_nt: TGTGCCAGCAGCCCCGGGGGGGTGAACACCGGGGAGCTGTTTTTT; cdr3_aa: CASSPGGVNTGELFF; v_call: TRBV5-4; clone_size: .; d_call: TRBD2; j_call: TRBJ2-2
cdr3_nt: TGTGCCAGCAGCCAAGATTCGATTAGCCAGTTCTTC; cdr3_aa: CASSQDSISQFF; v_call: TRBV14; clone_size: .; d_call: .; j_call: TRBJ2-1
cdr3_nt: TGTGCCAGCAAGCCCCCCAGGGCGGCTAATTCACCCCTCCACTTT; cdr3_aa: CASKPPRAANSPLHF; v_call: TRBV2; clone_size: .; d_call: .; j_call: TRBJ1-6
cdr3_nt: TGTGCCAGCAGCGAAAGGGTAGCGGGGAGGATCGGGGAGCTGTTTTTT; cdr3_aa: CASSERVAGRIGELFF; v_call: TRBV3-1/TRBV3-2; clone_size: .; d_call: TRBD2; j_call: TRBJ2-2
cdr3_nt: TGTGCCGGACCCGAGGGGGCGCGCGGAAACACCATATATTTT; cdr3_aa: CAGPEGARGNTIYF; v_call: TRBV5-6; clone_size: once; d_call: TRBD1; j_call: TRBJ1-3
cdr3_nt: TGTGCCAGCTCACCCGGACAGGGAGATAATGAAAAACTGTTTTTT; cdr3_aa: CASSPGQGDNEKLFF; v_call: TRBV18; clone_size: .; d_call: TRBD1; j_call: TRBJ1-4
cdr3_nt: TGTGCCAGCACGGGACAGGGTTACAATCAGCCCCAGCATTTT; cdr3_aa: CASTGQGYNQPQHF; v_call: TRBV25-1; clone_size: .; d_call: TRBD1; j_call: TRBJ1-5
cdr3_nt: TGTGCCAGCAGTGAATGGCGGACAGGCGACTCGGATGGCTACACCTTC; cdr3_aa: CASSEWRTGDSDGYTF; v_call: TRBV2; clone_size: .; d_call: TRBD1; j_call: TRBJ1-2
cdr3_nt: TGTGCCACCAGTGAATTCGACTCCCAGATGTACACCTACGAGCAGTACTTC; cdr3_aa: CATSEFDSQMYTYEQYF; v_call: TRBV24-1; clone_size: .; d_call: .; j_call: TRBJ2-7
cdr3_nt: TGTGCCAGCAGAAGACAGTACGAGCAGTACTTC; cdr3_aa: CASRRQYEQYF; v_call: TRBV6-5; clone_size: once; d_call: .; j_call: TRBJ2-7
cdr3_nt: TGTGCCAGCAGTGATCTTGAGACGGGGAACACTGAAGCTTTCTTT; cdr3_aa: CASSDLETGNTEAFF; v_call: TRBV2; clone_size: .; d_call: .; j_call: TRBJ1-1
cdr3_nt: TGTGCCTGGACCCACTTACAGCTCCTGGGCACTGAAGCTTTCTTT; cdr3_aa: CAWTHLQLLGTEAFF; v_call: TRBV30; clone_size: once; d_call: .; j_call: TRBJ1-1
cdr3_nt: TGTGCCAGCAGGACAGGGGGCGCATCCCCCAATTCACCCCTCCACTTT; cdr3_aa: CASRTGGASPNSPLHF; v_call: TRBV28; clone_size: .; d_call: TRBD1; j_call: TRBJ1-6
cdr3_nt: TGCGCCAGCAGGAGGACAGCCCATACCGGGGAGCTGTTTTTT; cdr3_aa: CASRRTAHTGELFF; v_call: TRBV10-1; clone_size: .; d_call: .; j_call: TRBJ2-2
cdr3_nt: TGCGCCAGCAGCTTGGCGGAGACTGAAGCTTTCTTT; cdr3_aa: CASSLAETEAFF; v_call: TRBV5-1; clone_size: .; d_call: .; j_call: TRBJ1-1
cdr3_nt: TGTGCCAGCAGAAAAATCTCCGCTCGAACAGGGGAAGGCACTGAAGCTTTCTTT; cdr3_aa: CASRKISARTGEGTEAFF; v_call: TRBV11-2; clone_size: .; d_call: TRBD1; j_call: TRBJ1-1
cdr3_nt: TGTGCCAGTAGTACCCCCATGAACTATGGCTACACCTTC; cdr3_aa: CASSTPMNYGYTF; v_call: TRBV19; clone_size: .; d_call: .; j_call: TRBJ1-2
cdr3_nt: TGCGCCAGCAGCCTCGCCCGGGACAGCGCCTACGAGCAGTACTTC; cdr3_aa: CASSLARDSAYEQYF; v_call: TRBV5-1; clone_size: .; d_call: TRBD1; j_call: TRBJ2-7
cdr3_nt: TGTGCCAGCAGACGAGGACCGGGAAATAGCAATCAGCCCCAGCATTTT; cdr3_aa: CASRRGPGNSNQPQHF; v_call: TRBV28; clone_size: .; d_call: .; j_call: TRBJ1-5